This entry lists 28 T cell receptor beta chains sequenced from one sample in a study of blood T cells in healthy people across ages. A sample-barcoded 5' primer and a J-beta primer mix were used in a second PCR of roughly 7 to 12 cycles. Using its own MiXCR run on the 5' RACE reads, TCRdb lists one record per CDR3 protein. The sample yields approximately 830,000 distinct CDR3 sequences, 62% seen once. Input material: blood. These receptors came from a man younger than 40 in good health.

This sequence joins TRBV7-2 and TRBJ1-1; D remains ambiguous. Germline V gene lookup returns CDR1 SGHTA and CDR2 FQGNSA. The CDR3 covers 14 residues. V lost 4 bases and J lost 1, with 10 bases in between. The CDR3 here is CASSYLTANTEAFF. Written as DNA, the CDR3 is TGTGCCAGCAGCTATTTGACCGCGAACACTGAAGCTTTCTTT.

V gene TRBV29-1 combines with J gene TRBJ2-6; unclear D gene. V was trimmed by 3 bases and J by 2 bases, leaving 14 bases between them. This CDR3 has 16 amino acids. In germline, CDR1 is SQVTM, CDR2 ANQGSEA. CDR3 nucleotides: TGCAGCGTTGAGGAGAAGGGTCCCACTGGGGCCAACGTCCTGACTTTC. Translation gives CSVEEKGPTGANVLTF.

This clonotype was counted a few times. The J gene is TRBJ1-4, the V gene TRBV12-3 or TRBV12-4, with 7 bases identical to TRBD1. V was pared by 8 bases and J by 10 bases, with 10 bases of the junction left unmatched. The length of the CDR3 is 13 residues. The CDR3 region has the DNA TGTGCCAGCCGCGTAGGGGGCATCGGAAAACTGTTTTTT. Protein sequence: CASRVGGIGKLFF.

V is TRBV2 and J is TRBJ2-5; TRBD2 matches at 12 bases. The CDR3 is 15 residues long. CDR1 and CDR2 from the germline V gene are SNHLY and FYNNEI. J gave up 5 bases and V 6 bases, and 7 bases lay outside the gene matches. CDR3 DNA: TGTGCCAGCAGATGGACTAGCGGGGACGAGGAGACCCAGTACTTC. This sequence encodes CASRWTSGDEETQYF.

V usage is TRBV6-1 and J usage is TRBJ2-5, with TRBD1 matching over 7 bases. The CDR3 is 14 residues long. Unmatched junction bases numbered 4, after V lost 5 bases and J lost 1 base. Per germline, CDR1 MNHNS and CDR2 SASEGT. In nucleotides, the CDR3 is TGTGCCAGCAGTTCCTGGGACAGCCAAGAGACCCAGTACTTC. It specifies CASSSWDSQETQYF.

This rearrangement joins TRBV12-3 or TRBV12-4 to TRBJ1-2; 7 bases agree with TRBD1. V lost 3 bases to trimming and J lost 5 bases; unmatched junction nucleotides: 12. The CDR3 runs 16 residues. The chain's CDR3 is CASSLEFGGQIYGYTF. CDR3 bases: TGTGCCAGCAGTTTGGAGTTCGGGGGACAGATTTATGGCTACACCTTC.

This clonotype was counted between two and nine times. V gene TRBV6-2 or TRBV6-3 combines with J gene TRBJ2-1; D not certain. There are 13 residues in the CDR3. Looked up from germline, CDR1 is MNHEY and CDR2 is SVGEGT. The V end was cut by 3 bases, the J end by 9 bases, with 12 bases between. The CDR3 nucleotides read TGTGCCAGCAGTTATCCGGCAGGTTCTGAGCAGTTCTTC. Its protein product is CASSYPAGSEQFF.

The CDR3 region has the DNA TGTGCCAGCAGCCTTGACACGGTCGGCACAGATACGCAGTATTTT. As protein: CASSLDTVGTDTQYF. The chain combines TRBV7-2 with TRBJ2-3; no reliable D call. V gave up 5 bases and J gave up 1 base, with 13 bases separating them. Germline V gene lookup returns CDR1 SGHTA and CDR2 FQGNSA. The CDR3 sequence is 15 residues long. Complete variable domain (other parts from reference TRBV7-2 and TRBJ2-3): GAGVSQSPSNKVTEKGKDVELRCDPISGHTALYWYRQSLGQGLEFLIYFQGNSAPDKSGLPSDRFSAERTGGSVSTLTIQRTQQEDSAVYLCASSLDTVGTDTQYFGPGTRLTVL.

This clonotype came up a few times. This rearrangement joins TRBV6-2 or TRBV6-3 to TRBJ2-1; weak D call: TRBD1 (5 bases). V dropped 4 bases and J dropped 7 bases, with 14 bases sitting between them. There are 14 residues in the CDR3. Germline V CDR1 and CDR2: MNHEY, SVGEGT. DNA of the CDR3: TGTGCCAGCAGTTCCCTGGAAGGGGCAAATGAGCAGTTCTTC. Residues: CASSSLEGANEQFF.

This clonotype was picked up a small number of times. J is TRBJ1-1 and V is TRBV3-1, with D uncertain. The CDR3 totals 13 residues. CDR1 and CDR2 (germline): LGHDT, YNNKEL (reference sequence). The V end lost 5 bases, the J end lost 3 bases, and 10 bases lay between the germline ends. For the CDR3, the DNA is TGTGCCAGCAGCTTTCGGCCCGACACTGAAGCTTTCTTT. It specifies CASSFRPDTEAFF.

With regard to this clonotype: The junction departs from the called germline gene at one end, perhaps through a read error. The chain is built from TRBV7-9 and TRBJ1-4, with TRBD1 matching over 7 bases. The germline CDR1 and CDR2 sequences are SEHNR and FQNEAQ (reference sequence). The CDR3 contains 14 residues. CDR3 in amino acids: CTSSFGQDNEKLFF. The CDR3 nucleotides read TGTACCAGCAGCTTCGGACAGGATAATGAAAAACTGTTTTTT.

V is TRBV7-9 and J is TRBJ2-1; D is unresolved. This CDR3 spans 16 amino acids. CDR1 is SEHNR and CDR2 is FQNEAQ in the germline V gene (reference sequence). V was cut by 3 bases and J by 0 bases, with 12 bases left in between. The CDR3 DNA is TGTGCCAGCAGCTTTCTCTCATCCCGCTCCTACAATGAGCAGTTCTTC. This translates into CASSFLSSRSYNEQFF.

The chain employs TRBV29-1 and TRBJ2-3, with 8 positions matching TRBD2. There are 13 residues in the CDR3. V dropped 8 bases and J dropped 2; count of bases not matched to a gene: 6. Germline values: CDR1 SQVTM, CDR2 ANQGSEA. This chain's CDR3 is CSLSGGPTDTQYF. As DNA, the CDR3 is TGCAGCCTGAGCGGGGGACCCACAGATACGCAGTATTTT.

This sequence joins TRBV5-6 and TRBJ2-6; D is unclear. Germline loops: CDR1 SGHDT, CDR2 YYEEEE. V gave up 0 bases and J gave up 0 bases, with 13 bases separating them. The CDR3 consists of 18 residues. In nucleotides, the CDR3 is TGTGCCAGCAGCTTGGTGGGCCTCCTCCTCTCTGGGGCCAACGTCCTGACTTTC. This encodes CASSLVGLLLSGANVLTF.

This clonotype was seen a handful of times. CDR3 nucleotide sequence: TGCAGCGTTGAAGACAAGTCCTACAATGAGCAGTTCTTC. Its translation: CSVEDKSYNEQFF. V usage is TRBV29-1 and J usage is TRBJ2-1; D is unclear. The V gene's germline CDR1 is SQVTM and CDR2 ANQGSEA. The CDR3 totals 13 residues. Trimming pared 0 bases from V and 1 base from J, leaving 4 bases between.

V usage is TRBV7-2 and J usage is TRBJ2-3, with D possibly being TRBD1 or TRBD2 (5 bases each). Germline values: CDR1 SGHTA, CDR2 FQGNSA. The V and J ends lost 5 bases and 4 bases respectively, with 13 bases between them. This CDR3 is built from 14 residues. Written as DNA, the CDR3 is TGTGCCAGCAGCGGGGGTTATTTAGCAGATACGCAGTATTTT. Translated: CASSGGYLADTQYF.

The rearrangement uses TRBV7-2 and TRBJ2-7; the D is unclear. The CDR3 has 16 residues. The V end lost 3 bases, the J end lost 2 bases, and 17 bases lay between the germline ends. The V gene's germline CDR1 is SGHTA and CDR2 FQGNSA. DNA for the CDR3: TGTGCCAGCAGCTTTCGGGCGAGAAGATGGACCTACGAGCAGTACTTC. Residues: CASSFRARRWTYEQYF.

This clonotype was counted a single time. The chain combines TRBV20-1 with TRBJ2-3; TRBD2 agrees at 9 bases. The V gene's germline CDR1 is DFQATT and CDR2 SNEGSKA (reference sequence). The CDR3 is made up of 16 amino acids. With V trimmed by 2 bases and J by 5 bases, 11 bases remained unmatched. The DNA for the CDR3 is TGCAGTGCTAGACTCCGGCGGGGGGGCCGGGGAGATACGCAGTATTTT. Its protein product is CSARLRRGGRGDTQYF.

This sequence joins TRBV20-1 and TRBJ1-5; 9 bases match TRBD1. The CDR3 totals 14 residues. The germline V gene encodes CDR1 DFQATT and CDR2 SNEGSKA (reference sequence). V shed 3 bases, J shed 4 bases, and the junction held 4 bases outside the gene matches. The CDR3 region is CSASGGQGNQPQHF. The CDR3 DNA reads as TGCAGTGCTAGTGGAGGACAGGGGAATCAGCCCCAGCATTTT.

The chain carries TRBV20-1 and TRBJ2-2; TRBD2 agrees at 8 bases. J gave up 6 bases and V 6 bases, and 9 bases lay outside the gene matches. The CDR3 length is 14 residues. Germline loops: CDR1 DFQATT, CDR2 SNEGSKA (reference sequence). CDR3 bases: TGCAGTGCCCCCGGGGGGGACGGGGCCGGGGAGCTGTTTTTT. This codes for CSAPGGDGAGELFF.

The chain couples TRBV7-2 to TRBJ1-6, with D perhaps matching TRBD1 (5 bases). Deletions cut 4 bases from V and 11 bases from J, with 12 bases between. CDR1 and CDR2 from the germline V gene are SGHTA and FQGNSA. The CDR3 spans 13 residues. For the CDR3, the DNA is TGTGCCAGCAGCTCAGGGCCCCTTACACCCCTCCACTTT. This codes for CASSSGPLTPLHF.

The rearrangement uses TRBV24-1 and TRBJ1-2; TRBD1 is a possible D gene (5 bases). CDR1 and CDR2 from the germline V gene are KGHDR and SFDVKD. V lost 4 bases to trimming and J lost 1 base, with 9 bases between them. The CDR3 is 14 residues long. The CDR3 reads CATSDWGGNYGYTF. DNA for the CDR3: TGTGCCACCAGTGACTGGGGGGGTAACTATGGCTACACCTTC.

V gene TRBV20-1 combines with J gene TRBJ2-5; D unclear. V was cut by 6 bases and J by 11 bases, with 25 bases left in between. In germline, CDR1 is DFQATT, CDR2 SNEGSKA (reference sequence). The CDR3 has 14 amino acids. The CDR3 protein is CSAYSGPLTSEQYF. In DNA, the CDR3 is TGCAGTGCCTACTCGGGCCCCCTCACGTCGGAGCAGTACTTC.

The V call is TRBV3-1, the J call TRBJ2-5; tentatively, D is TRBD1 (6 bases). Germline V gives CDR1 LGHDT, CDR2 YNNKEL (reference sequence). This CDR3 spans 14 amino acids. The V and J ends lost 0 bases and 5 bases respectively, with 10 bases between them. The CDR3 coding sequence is TGTGCCAGCAGCCAAGAGCACAGGGCGGAGACCCAGTACTTC. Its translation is CASSQEHRAETQYF.

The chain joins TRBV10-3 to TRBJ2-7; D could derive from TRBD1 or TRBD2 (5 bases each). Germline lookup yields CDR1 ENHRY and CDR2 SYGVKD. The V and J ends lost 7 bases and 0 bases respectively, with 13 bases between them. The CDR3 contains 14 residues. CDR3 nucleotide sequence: TGTGCCATCAATCCGGGACGGGGCTCCTACGAGCAGTACTTC. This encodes CAINPGRGSYEQYF.

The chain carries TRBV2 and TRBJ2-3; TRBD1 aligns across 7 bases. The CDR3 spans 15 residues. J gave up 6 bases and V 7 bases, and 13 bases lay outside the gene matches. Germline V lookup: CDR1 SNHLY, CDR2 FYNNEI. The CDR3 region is CASTGTESSIDTQYF. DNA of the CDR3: TGTGCCAGCACCGGGACAGAATCGAGCATCGATACGCAGTATTTT.

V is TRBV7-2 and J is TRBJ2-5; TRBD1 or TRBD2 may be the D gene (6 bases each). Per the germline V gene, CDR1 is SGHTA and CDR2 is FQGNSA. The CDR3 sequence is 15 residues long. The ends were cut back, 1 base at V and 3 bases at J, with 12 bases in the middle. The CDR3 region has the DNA TGTGCCAGCAGCTTAGTTGCAGGGGAGGAAGAGACCCAGTACTTC. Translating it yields CASSLVAGEEETQYF.

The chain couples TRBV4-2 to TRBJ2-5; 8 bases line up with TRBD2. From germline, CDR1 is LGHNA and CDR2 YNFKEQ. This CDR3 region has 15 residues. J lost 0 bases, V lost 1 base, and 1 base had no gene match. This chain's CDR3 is CASSQAGGHQETQYF. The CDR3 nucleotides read TGTGCCAGCAGCCAAGCGGGAGGGCACCAAGAGACCCAGTACTTC.